This T cell receptor (beta chain) came from a study of blood T cell repertoires in COVID-19. Whole-study context: Nucleic acid was either cDNA or gDNA, and it came from T cells, B-cell-depleted T cells, or PBMCs.

Assay: immunoSEQ multiplex PCR; the TCRdb copy retains only in-frame clones and omits some. The sample holds 220,000 or so clones, 85% to 90% seen once. There are 15 residues in the CDR3. V was pared by 7 bases and J by 5 bases, with 8 bases of the junction left unmatched. Germline CDR1 and CDR2: SGHVS and FNYEAQ. The rearrangement joins TRBV7-6 to TRBJ2-2, with TRBD2 matching over 9 bases. The receptor comes from a woman in her forties or fifties with acute COVID-19. The specimen sequenced was PBMCs or T cells enriched from blood (not recorded which). The CDR3 nucleotides are TGTGCCAGCACCCCAAGCGCGGGAGGGACCGGGGAGCTGTTTTTT. It specifies CASTPSAGGTGELFF.